This T cell receptor beta chain is drawn from a study of cytotoxic CD8 clonotypes in ibrutinib-treated CLL. About the study: Across the patients, roughly 10 were relapsed/refractory, some 14 treatment-naive and about 17 IGHV unmutated.

Profiling relied on immunoSEQ multiplex PCR, and the TCRdb table lists in-frame clones only, not all of them. Here the sample spans about 310,000 clones, about 80% being singletons. Overall study findings and caveats: Whereas clonality rose at ibrutinib response, it declined toward baseline at progression.

In the case of this clone: What it recognizes is unknown.

This receptor was identified in a human donor with chronic lymphocytic leukemia. Sample: PBMCs, taken before ibrutinib treatment.

The CDR3, as DNA: TGTGCCAGCAGCCGAAGCGAGGGGGCGCGGGGGGAGCTGTTTTTT. Its translation: CASSRSEGARGELFF. The V call is TRBV6-5, the J call TRBJ2-2; 7 bases align to TRBD1. The CDR3 covers 15 residues. The V gene end was trimmed by 6 bases and the J gene end by 8 bases; junction bases not matched to a gene: 12. Looked up from germline, CDR1 is MNHEY and CDR2 is SVGAGI.